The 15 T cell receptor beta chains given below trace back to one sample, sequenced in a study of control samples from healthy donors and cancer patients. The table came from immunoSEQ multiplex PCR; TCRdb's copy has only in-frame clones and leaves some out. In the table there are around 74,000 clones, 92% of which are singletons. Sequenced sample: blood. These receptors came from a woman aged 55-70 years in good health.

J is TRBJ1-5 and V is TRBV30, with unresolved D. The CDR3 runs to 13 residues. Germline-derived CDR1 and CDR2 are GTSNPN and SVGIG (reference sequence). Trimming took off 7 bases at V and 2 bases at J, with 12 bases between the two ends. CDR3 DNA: TGTGCCTCCTCAGGCACTGGCAATCAGCCCCAGCATTTT. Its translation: CASSGTGNQPQHF.

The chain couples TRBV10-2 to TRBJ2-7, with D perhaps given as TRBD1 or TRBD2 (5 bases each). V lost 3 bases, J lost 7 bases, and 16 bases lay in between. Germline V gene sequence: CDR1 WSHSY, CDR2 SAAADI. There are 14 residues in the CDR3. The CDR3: CASSDGSTREEQYF. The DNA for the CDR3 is TGCGCCAGCAGTGATGGGAGTACCAGGGAGGAGCAGTACTTC.

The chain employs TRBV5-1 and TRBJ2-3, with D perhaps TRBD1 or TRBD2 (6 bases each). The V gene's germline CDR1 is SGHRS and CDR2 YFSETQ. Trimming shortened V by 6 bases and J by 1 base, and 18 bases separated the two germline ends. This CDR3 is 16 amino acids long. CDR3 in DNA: TGCGCCAGCAAAAGAGGAGGGGACACCCGCACAGATACGCAGTATTTT. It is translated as CASKRGGDTRTDTQYF.

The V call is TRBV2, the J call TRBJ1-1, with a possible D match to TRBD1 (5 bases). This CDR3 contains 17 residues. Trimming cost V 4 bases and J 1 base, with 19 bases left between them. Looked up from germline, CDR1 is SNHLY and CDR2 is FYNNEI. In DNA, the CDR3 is TGTGCCAGCAGTGCGCGGGGCGGGGAACTTCCGAACACTGAAGCTTTCTTT. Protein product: CASSARGGELPNTEAFF.

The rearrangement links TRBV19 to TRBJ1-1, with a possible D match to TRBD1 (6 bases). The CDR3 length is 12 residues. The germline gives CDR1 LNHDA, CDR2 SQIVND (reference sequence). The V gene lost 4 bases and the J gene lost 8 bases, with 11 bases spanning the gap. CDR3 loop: CASSTPDREAFF. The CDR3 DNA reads TGTGCCAGTAGTACACCGGACAGAGAAGCTTTCTTT.

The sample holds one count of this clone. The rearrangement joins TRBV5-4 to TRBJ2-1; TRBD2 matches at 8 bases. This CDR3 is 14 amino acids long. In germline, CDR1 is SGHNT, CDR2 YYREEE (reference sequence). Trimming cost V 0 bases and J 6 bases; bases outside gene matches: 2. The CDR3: CASSLETSANEQFF. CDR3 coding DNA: TGTGCCAGCAGCTTGGAGACTAGCGCCAATGAGCAGTTCTTC.

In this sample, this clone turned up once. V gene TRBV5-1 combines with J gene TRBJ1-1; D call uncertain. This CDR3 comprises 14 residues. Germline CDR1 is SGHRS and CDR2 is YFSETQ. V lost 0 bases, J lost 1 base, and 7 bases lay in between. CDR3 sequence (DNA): TGCGCCAGCAGCTTGGCACGTGGGAACACTGAAGCTTTCTTT. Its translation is CASSLARGNTEAFF.

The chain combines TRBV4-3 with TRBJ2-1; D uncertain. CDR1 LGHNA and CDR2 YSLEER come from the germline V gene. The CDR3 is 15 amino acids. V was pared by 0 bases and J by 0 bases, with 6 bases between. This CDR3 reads CASSQETASYNEQFF. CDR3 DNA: TGCGCCAGCAGCCAAGAAACAGCCTCCTACAATGAGCAGTTCTTC.

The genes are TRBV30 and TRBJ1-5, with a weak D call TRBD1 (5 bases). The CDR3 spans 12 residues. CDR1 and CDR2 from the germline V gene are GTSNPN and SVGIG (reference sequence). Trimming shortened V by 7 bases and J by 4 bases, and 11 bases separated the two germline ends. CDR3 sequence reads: CALDGGNQPQHF. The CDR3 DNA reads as TGTGCCTTGGACGGGGGAAATCAGCCCCAGCATTTT.

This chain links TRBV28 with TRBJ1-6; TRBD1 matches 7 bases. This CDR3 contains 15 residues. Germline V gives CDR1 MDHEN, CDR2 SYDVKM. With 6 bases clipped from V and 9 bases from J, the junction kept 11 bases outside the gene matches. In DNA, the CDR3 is TGTGCCAGCAGACCCTACGACAGGGAAGGTTCACCCCTCCACTTT. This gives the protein CASRPYDREGSPLHF.

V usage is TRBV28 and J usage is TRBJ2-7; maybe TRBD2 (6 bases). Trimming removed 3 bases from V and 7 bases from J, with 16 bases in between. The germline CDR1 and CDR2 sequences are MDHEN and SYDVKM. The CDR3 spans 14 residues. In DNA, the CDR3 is TGTGCCAGCAGTTTGAGGCGGGAATCACTGGAGCAGTACTTC. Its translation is CASSLRRESLEQYF.

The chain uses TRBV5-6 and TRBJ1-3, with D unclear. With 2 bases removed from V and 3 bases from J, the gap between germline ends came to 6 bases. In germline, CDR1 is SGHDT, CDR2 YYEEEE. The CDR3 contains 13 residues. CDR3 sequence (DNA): TGTGCCAGCAGCTTAGCCCATGGAAACACCATATATTTT. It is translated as CASSLAHGNTIYF. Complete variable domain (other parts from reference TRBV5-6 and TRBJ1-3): DAGVTQSPTHLIKTRGQQVTLRCSPKSGHDTVSWYQQALGQGPQFIFQYYEEEERQRGNFPDRFSGHQFPNYSSELNVNALLLGDSALYLCASSLAHGNTIYFGEGSWLTVV.

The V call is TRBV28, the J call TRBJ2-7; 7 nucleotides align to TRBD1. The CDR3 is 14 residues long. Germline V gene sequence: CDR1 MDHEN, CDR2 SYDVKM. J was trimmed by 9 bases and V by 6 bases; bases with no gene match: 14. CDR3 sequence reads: CASSSGTVSKGQYF. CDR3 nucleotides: TGTGCCAGCAGCTCCGGGACAGTCAGCAAAGGGCAGTACTTC.

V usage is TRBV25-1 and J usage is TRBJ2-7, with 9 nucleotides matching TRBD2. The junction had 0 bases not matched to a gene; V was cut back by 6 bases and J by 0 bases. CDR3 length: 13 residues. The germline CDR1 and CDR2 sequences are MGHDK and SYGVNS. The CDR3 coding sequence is TGTGCCAGCAGGACTAGCGGCTCCTACGAGCAGTACTTC. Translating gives CASRTSGSYEQYF.

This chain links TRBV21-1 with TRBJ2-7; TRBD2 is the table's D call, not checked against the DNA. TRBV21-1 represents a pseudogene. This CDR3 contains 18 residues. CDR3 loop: CASSKKSPAGGPPYEQYF. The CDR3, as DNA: TGTGCCAGCAGCAAAAAGTCTCCAGCGGGAGGGCCACCCTACGAGCAGTACTTC.